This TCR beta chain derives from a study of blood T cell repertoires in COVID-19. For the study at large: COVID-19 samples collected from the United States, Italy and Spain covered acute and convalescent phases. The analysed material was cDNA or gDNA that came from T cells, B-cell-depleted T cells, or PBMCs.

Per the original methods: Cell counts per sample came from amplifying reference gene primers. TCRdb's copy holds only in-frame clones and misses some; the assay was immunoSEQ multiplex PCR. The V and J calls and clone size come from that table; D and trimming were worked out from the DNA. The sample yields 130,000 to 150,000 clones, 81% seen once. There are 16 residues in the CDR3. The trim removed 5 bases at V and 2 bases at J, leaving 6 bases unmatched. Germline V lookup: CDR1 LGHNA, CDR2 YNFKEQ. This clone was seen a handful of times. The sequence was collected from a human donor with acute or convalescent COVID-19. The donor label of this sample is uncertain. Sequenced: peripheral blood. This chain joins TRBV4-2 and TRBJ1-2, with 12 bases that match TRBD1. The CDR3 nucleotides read TGTGCCAGCAGCGAAAGGGGACAGGGGGCAAACTATGGCTACACCTTC. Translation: CASSERGQGANYGYTF.